This T cell receptor beta chain derives from a study of OX40 agonist ivuxolimab in advanced cancers. Some background on the complete study: Ivuxolimab, which targeted the costimulatory receptor OX40 (CD134), was an agonistic, fully human IgG2 monoclonal antibody. Intravenous ivuxolimab was administered to patients every 2 weeks at six dose levels: 0.01, 0.1, 0.3, 1.5, 3 and 10 mg/kg. Of the 50 or so patients in dose escalation, about 20 had hepatocellular carcinoma, some 15 had melanoma, 9 had renal cell carcinoma and 9 had head and neck cancer. In the dose-escalation cohort, approximately 82% of patients were male, and the mean age was roughly 60 years with a range of 23 to 79. Prior anti-PD-1, anti-PD-L1 or anti-CTLA-4 therapy was permitted, and checkpoint inhibitors had been received by roughly 40% of dose-escalation patients. Partial responses occurred in three dose-escalation patients, of whom one had hepatocellular carcinoma and two had cutaneous melanoma. The purpose of peripheral TCRbeta sequencing was to test whether ivuxolimab changed TCR sequence diversity and led to clonal T-cell expansion. The monotherapy dose-escalation portion (N ≈ 57 patients) of the phase I ivuxolimab trial is reported in the paper.

Genomic DNA was extracted from sorted cells for sequencing of the TCRbeta CDR3 region. The immunoSEQ Assay was used for sequencing of TCRbeta CDR3 regions. This immuneACCESS table, as held by TCRdb, lists in-frame sequences with V and J called but not all clones. Of the missing ones, under half trace to an unresolved V gene in checked studies; the others have no known cause. Within this sample are about 67,000 clones, with about 85% of them counted one time only. Under 2.5% of the sample belongs to the ten largest clones. Its CDR3 holds 15 amino acids, cysteine through phenylalanine. The sequence is cut down to CDR3 DNA, 45 bases in frame from base 1. V loses 6 bases at its end and J loses 4 bases; junction bases beyond the gene matches: 7. Via the germline V gene, CDR1 is MDHEN and CDR2 SYDVKM. The trial excluded patients who had a history of autoimmune disease or who were on systemic immunosuppression. Peripheral blood for TCR sequencing was collected from all dose cohorts at baseline, on cycle 4 day 1, and on cycle 7 day 1. The samples were taken from a phase I, first-in-human, multicenter, open-label dose-escalation trial of ivuxolimab. Adults with locally advanced or metastatic melanoma, renal cell, hepatocellular, or head and neck squamous cell carcinoma were enrolled in the trial. CD4+ and CD8+ T cells were sorted separately from peripheral blood before TCR sequencing.

For this clone: Its antigen target is currently unknown. Per-nucleotide qualities are absent, and no much larger clonotype sits a single base away.

Study-wide conclusions, independent of this receptor: At doses of 0.1 to 3.0 mg/kg, clonal expansion of both CD4+ and CD8+ blood T cells was observed from baseline to week 6. Partial responders in the 0.1-3.0 mg/kg groups had among the lowest normalized peripheral clonal expansion, especially among CD8+ T cells. Antigen specificity was not determined for the clonally expanded peripheral T cells. Low levels of normalized T-cell clonal expansion were also seen in some nonresponding patients. After ivuxolimab, CD8+ T cells had more expanded clones than CD4+ T cells on average.

The receptor comes from an adult with an advanced solid tumor such as melanoma, head and neck, liver or kidney cancer. The V gene is TRBV28 and the J gene is TRBJ1-4; the central 8 bases match TRBD1. The sequences come from CD4+ or CD8+ T cells sorted from blood, collected in a trial of the OX40 agonist ivuxolimab. At the DNA level, the sequence is TGTGCCAGCAGCCCGAGGGACAGGTTTAATGAAAAACTGTTTTTT. Its amino acids are CASSPRDRFNEKLFF.